The clone carrying this T cell receptor (beta chain) appeared many times. Its antigen is still unknown. The data were taken from a study of blood T cells in healthy people across ages. General observations from the study: Donors of long life had a larger count of naive CD4+ cells and greater diversity than aged donors.

The donors, all healthy, were Caucasians living in Russia, aged 6 to 90. Using a J-beta primer mix together with a sample-barcoded 5' primer, a second PCR was run for roughly 7 to 11 cycles. There were at least 3 million CDR3-containing paired-end reads obtained from each sample. TCRdb passed the 5' RACE reads through MiXCR, listing each CDR3 protein once. The table has approximately 1,000,000 distinct CDR3 sequences, 40% to 50% seen once; the top ten hold under 20%. Per germline, CDR1 ENHRY and CDR2 SYGVKD. V lost 10 bases, J lost 0 bases, and 21 bases lay in between. The CDR3 contains 16 residues. This clonotype was sampled from a woman aged 60-70 years in good health. The material sequenced was blood. The rearrangement links TRBV10-3 to TRBJ2-5; D is perhaps TRBD1 (5 bases). The CDR3 sequence is CATKGIGHLYQETQYF. The CDR3 nucleotides are TGTGCCACCAAGGGAATAGGACACTTGTACCAAGAGACCCAGTACTTC.